This record looks at one T cell receptor (beta chain) sequence and its context. Its target antigen remains unknown. The method behind the library was 5' RACE. Preparation of each TCR library used approximately 3.5 ug of total RNA. For each sample, cDNA synthesis was carried out in eight separate reactions using SMARTScribe reverse transcriptase. Unique molecular identifiers containing a 6-nucleotide sample barcode were introduced through template switching during cDNA synthesis. TCRalpha and TCRbeta cDNA was amplified in two nested PCRs of approximately 17 and 9 cycles, and bead purification was carried out after each PCR. Before amplification, the cDNA was treated with uracil DNA-glycosylase and purified using the QIAquick PCR purification kit. The second PCR was the step at which Illumina TruSeq-compatible adapters and sample-specific barcodes were added. TapeStation and Qubit were used to check library quality and concentration, and about 5 ng of each library was pooled. The pooled libraries were sequenced with 2 x 100 bp reads and custom sequencing primers on an Illumina HiSeq2500 single-index Rapid Run. As for how the authors treated the data: UMI-based consensus assembly with MiGEC version 1.2.6 was used to correct PCR and sequencing errors. MiXCR version 2.1.1 was used for V(D)J alignment, clonotype assembly and CDR3 extraction. To normalise gene usage, clonotype sharing and MAIT/NKT TCR abundance, the analysis used the top 1000, 10 000 and 20 000 clonotypes per sample. After downsampling to 27 000 UMIs, diversity was calculated as the inverse Simpson index using the vegan R package. Statistical testing used paired Mann-Whitney U tests on the discordant twin pairs and applied Benjamini-Hochberg correction for multiple testing. Based on TCRdb reprocessing of the reads, there is one entry per CDR3 protein sequence, and DNA is missing. Clone size and V and J calls follow TCRdb, not the original study. The table for this sample records 400,000 or so distinct CDR3 sequences. In total, the top ten clones hold 2% to 2.5% of the sample.

From cysteine to phenylalanine, the CDR3 is 13 amino acids long. There is no recorded DNA. As encoded in the germline V gene (reference sequence), CDR1 is GTSNPN while CDR2 is SVGIG. This specimen comes from a study of monozygotic twins with inflammatory bowel disease (dated by TCRdb to the late 2010s). As for the study more broadly: In total, around 30 monozygotic twin pairs made up the full study: 19 Danish pairs, all IBD-discordant, plus nine German pairs, of which four were IBD-concordant and five were IBD-discordant. Disease-associated traits were sought mainly through comparisons between IBD patients and their genetically identical healthy co-twins within discordant pairs. Each individual had, on average, about 151 000 unique TCRalpha sequences and 181 000 unique TCRbeta sequences available for analysis.

The paper's findings and limits, for the study overall: The analysis was unable to tell different T cell subtypes apart. No single strong signal or clonotype linked to IBD turned up in the results, so the idea that one exists was not supported. Repertoire similarity did not differ between concordant and discordant twins, which could be due to limited statistical power. Differing immunosuppressive treatments among patients may have added background noise and inter-individual variability to the repertoires. IBD patients shared fewer clonotypes with other individuals than healthy twins did, most markedly in patients showing signs of disease activity. IBD patients had lower TCRbeta repertoire diversity, measured by the inverse Simpson index, than their healthy co-twins.

From each donor, an approximately 2.3 ml peripheral blood sample was collected into PAXgene tubes and kept at -80 degrees C. Total RNA was isolated from whole blood with the PAXgene blood miRNA kit on an automated QIAcube, without T cell sorting. Peripheral blood from monozygotic twin pairs, either concordant or discordant for inflammatory bowel disease, underwent deep TCRalpha and TCRbeta repertoire profiling that used unique molecular barcoding. Smoking habits were recorded for all twin pairs, and each individual was classified as a current, former or never smoker. The receptor's source is a human donor with ulcerative colitis or Crohn's disease, or a healthy co-twin of an affected twin (not recorded which). Sequencing was performed on blood. This chain is built from TRBV30 and TRBJ1-2; as DNA is missing, the TRBD1 call by TCRdb cannot be tested. The encoded CDR3 is CAWSMTEIEGYTF.